This T cell receptor (beta chain) was found in a study of Tregs in tolerant kidney transplant recipients. Study outcomes and limitations: Antigen-driven expansion was suggested because donor-specific Tregs expanded more than all Tregs in tolerant patients. No direct test of biological reproducibility was done here.

The nonmyeloablative bone marrow transplants came from related graft donors, with transient mixed chimerism. Some clones are missing from TCRdb's copy, which holds only in-frame ones; the method was immunoSEQ multiplex PCR. This sample has 95,000 or so clones, with approximately 93% found just once. The CDR3 is made up of 14 amino acids. V shed 2 bases and J shed 3 bases, with 10 bases lying between them. Per the germline V gene, CDR1 is MNHEY and CDR2 is SVGAGI. A word on this clone: What it binds is unknown.

Here the sequenced sample was CD4+ T cells from blood (PBMCs), taken 12 months after the transplant. This chain links TRBV6-5 with TRBJ1-1, with D perhaps TRBD1 (6 bases). The clonotype comes from a human patient who received a combined kidney and bone marrow transplant. The graft donor may have given rise to some T cells. The CDR3 protein is CASSYRGWDTEAFF. CDR3 coding DNA: TGTGCCAGCAGTTACAGGGGGTGGGACACTGAAGCTTTCTTT.